This TCR beta chain emerged from a study of blood T cell repertoires in COVID-19. Background on the study: Samples taken during acute and convalescent COVID-19 were collected in the United States, Italy and Spain. T cells, B-cell-depleted T cells, or PBMCs provided the cDNA or gDNA that served as material.

How the authors handled the data: How many nucleated cells were present was estimated from reference gene primer amplification. Repertoires were generated with immunoSEQ multiplex PCR, while TCRdb's copy carries only in-frame clones and drops some. That table supplies the V and J calls and clone size; D and trimming were determined from the DNA. The data show 30,000 to 35,000 clones, about nine tenths seen once. Note on this clone: Sequence at one end of the junction differs from germline and may be a read error.

Sample: peripheral blood. The clonotype was recovered from a human donor with active COVID-19. The donor label of this sample is uncertain.

The CDR3 sequence is CASTHVKREGEHF. The CDR3 DNA is TGTGCCAGCACCCACGTAAAGCGGGAGGGCGAGCACTTC. The genes are TRBV6-5 and TRBJ2-7, with 10 bases fitting TRBD2. The germline gives CDR1 MNHEY, CDR2 SVGAGI. The CDR3 is made up of 13 amino acids.